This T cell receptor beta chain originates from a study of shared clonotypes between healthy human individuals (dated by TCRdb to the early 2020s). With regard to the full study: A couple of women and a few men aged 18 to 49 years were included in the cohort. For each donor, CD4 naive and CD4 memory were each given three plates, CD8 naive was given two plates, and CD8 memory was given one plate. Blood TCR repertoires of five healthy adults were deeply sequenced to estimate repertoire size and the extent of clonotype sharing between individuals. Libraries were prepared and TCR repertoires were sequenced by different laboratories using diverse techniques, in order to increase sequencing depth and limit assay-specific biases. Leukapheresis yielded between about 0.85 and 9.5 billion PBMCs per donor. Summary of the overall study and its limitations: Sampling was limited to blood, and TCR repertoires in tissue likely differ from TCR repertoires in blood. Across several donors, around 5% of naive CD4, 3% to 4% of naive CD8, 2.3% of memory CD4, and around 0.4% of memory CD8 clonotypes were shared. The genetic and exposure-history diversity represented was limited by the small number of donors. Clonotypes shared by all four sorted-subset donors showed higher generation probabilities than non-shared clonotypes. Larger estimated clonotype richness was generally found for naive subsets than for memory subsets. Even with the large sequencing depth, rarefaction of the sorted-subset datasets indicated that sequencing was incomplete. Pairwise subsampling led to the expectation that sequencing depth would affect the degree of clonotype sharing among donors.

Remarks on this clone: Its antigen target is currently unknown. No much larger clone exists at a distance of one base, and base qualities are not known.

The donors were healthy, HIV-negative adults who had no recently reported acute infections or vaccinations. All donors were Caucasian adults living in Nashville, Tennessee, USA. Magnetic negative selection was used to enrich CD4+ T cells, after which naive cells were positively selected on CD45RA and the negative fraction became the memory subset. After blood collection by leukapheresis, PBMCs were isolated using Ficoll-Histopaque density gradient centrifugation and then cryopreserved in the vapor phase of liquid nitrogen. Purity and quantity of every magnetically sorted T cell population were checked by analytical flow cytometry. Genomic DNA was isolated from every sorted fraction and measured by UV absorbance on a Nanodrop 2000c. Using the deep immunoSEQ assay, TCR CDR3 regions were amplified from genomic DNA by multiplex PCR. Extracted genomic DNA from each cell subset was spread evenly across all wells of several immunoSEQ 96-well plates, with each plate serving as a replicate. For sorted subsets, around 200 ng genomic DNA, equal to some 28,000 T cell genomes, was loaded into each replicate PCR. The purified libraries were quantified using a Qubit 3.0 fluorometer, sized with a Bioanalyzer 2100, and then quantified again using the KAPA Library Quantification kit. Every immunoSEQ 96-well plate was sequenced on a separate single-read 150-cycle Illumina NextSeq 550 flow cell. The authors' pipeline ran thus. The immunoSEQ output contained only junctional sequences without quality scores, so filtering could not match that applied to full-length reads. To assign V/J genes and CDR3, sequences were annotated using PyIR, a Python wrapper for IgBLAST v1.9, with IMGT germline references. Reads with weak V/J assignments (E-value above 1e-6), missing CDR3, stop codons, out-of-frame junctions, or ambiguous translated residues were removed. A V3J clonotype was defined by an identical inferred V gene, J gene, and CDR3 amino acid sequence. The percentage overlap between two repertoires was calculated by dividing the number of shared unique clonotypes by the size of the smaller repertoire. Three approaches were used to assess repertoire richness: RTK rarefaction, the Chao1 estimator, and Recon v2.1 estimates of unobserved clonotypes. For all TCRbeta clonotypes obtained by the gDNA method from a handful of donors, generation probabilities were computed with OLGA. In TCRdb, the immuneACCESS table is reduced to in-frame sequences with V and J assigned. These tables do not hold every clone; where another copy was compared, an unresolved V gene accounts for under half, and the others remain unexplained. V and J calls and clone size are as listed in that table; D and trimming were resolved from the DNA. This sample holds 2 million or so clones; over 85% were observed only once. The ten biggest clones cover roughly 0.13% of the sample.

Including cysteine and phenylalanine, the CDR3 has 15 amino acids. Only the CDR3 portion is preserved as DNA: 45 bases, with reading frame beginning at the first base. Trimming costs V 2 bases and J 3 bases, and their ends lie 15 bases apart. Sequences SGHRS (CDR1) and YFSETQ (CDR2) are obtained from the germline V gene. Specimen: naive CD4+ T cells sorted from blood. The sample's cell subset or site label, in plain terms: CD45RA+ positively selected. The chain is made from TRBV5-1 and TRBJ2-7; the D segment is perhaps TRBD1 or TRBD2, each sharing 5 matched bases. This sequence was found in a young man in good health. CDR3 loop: CASSFGTEGLYEQYF. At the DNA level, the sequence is TGCGCCAGCAGCTTCGGGACGGAAGGACTCTACGAGCAGTACTTC. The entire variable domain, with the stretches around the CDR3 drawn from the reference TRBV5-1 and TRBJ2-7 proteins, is KAGVTQTPRYLIKTRGQQVTLSCSPISGHRSVSWYQQTPGQGLQFLFEYFSETQRNKGNFPGRFSGRQFSNSRSEMNVSTLELGDSALYLCASSFGTEGLYEQYFGPGTRLTVT.